This T cell receptor (beta chain) was identified during a study of T cells in Graves' hyperthyroidism and ophthalmopathy. Many counts were recorded for this clonotype. RNA transcripts were the template for amplifying TCR beta CDR3 regions. Researchers ran a first-round RT-PCR on the TCR CDR3 using the HTBI primer set. TCRdb processed the multiplex PCR reads anew with MiXCR; each CDR3 protein has one entry. The sample has about 360,000 distinct CDR3 sequences; around 13% are singletons. Sequenced input: blood. The TCR comes from a woman aged 18-35 years with Graves' hyperthyroidism.

The CDR3 DNA is TGTGCCAGCAGCCTCCCGGGAGGGCTCGGGAACACTGAAGCTTTCTTT. This sequence encodes CASSLPGGLGNTEAFF. V usage is TRBV11-2 and J usage is TRBJ1-1; no firm D call. Trimming pared 5 bases from V and 1 base from J, leaving 17 bases between. The CDR3 covers 16 residues. Germline values: CDR1 SGHAT, CDR2 FQNNGV.